These 4 T cell receptor beta chains originate from one sample sequenced in a study of blood T cell repertoires in COVID-19 (dated by TCRdb to 2018 to 2021). Library method: the immunoSEQ multiplex PCR assay. TCRdb limited this immuneACCESS table to in-frame rearrangements with V and J called. A share of clones is missing; checked studies link under half to unresolved V genes, and the rest is unexplained. The sample table records roughly 240,000 clones; around 85% of these occur just once. The biggest ten clones account for about 8.2% of the sample. The sequenced material came from PBMCs or T cells enriched from blood (not recorded which). The receptors come from a woman aged 45 to 65 with acute COVID-19.

The chain has TRBV2 and TRBJ2-7; D perhaps matches TRBD2 (5 bases). Germline V gene sequence: CDR1 SNHLY, CDR2 FYNNEI. The V end was cut by 6 bases, the J end by 7 bases, with 16 bases between. The CDR3 has 13 amino acids. The CDR3: CASRRTSPGEQYF. The CDR3 DNA is TGTGCCAGCAGAAGGACGTCACCGGGGGAGCAGTACTTC.

This clone occurred once. This rearrangement joins TRBV30 to TRBJ1-2; TRBD1 matches at 8 bases. The V and J ends lost 1 base and 4 bases, in that order; junction bases with no gene match: 11. Germline values: CDR1 GTSNPN, CDR2 SVGIG (reference sequence). The CDR3 is made up of 16 amino acids. This CDR3 is CAWSDRTGSFSYGYTF. The CDR3 coding sequence is TGTGCCTGGAGTGATAGGACAGGGAGTTTTAGCTATGGCTACACCTTC. Complete variable domain (other parts from reference TRBV30 and TRBJ1-2): SQTIHQWPATLVQPVGSPLSLECTVEGTSNPNLYWYRQAAGRGLQLLFYSVGIGQISSEVPQNLSASRPQDRQFILSSKKLLLSDSGFYLCAWSDRTGSFSYGYTFGSGTRLTVV.

The V and J genes are TRBV18 and TRBJ1-1, with D unclear. V dropped 3 bases and J dropped 6 bases, with 8 bases sitting between them. The CDR3 runs to 12 residues. CDR1 and CDR2 from the germline V gene are KGHSH and LQKENI. CDR3 in amino acids: CASSPPSPEAFF. CDR3 sequence (DNA): TGTGCCAGCTCACCCCCGAGCCCTGAAGCTTTCTTT.

The chain employs TRBV2 and TRBJ2-3, with 7 nucleotides matching TRBD2. Germline V gene lookup returns CDR1 SNHLY and CDR2 FYNNEI. This CDR3 is built from 16 residues. V shed 6 bases, J shed 2 bases, and the junction held 11 bases outside the gene matches. CDR3 amino acids: CASRSERAGDTDTQYF. The CDR3 DNA sequence: TGTGCCAGCAGATCTGAGAGGGCGGGGGACACAGATACGCAGTATTTT.